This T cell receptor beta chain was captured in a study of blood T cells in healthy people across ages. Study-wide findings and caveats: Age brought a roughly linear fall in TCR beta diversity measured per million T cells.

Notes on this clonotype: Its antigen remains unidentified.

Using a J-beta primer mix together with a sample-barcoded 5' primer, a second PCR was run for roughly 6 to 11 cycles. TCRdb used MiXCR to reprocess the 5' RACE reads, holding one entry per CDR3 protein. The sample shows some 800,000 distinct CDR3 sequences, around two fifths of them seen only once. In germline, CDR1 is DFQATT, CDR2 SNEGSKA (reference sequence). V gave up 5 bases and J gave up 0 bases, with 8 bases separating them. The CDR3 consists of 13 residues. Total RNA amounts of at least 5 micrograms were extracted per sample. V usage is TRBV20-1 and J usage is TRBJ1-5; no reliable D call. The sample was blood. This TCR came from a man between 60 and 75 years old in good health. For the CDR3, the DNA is TGCAGTGCTGGATCAGTTAGCAATCAGCCCCAGCATTTT. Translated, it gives CSAGSVSNQPQHF.